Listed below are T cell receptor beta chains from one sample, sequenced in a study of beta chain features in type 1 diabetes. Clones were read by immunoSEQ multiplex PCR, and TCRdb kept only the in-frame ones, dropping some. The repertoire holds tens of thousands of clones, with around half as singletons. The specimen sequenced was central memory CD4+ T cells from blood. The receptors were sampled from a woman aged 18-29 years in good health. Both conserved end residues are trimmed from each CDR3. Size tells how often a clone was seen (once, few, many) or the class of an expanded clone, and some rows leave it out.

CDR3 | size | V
ASSIRGDSGRPQH | few | TRBV19
ASSVTAVRNNEQF | - | TRBV11-1
ASSISSRHNEQF | - | TRBV19
ASSALVSGNEQF | few | TRBV9
SVRQGGNTIY | - | TRBV29-1
ASSFKGARGYT | few | TRBV7-3
ASSPPGRTEGPYT | few | TRBV18
ASSSQTGAYEQY | few | TRBV19
SVRTSSHEQY | - | TRBV29-1
ASSPIGGNYGYT | - | TRBV7-9
ASSYEGIYNSPLH | - | TRBV6-5
ASSSPESSYEQY | - | TRBV5-1
ASSMSVEQY | few | TRBV6-1
ASSSLGGVSNQPQH | - | TRBV28
ASEDRVGSPLH | - | TRBV6-1
AWSVWGVETEAF | - | TRBV30
ASGLSLGQGDYGYT | - | TRBV12-5
ASSQEWGQSYQPQH | once | TRBV4-1
SGGEQETQY | - | TRBV29-1
ASLPGTGGQY | - | TRBV2
ASSVSGYATDTQY | few | TRBV9
ASSSIAGGVEQF | - | TRBV7-3
ASSLISGTEAF | - | TRBV7-3
SAINNEQF | few | TRBV20-1
ASSQEQQVLSSYNSPLH | - | TRBV4-1
ASSLSSGNSGNTIY | - | TRBV7-9
ASSFPSAGTGELF | - | TRBV5-5
AIRSGSGAYNEQF | few | TRBV10-3
ASSAGQGVEETQY | few | TRBV19
ASSQCLGQGVNTGELF | - | TRBV23-1
ASSLNPSEQF | few | TRBV28
ASSSSPPGQWGVQPQH | - | TRBV7-9
ASSPLTSGLNTGELF | few | TRBV19
ASTPAGYNSPLH | - | TRBV28
ASSQGRWTEAF | - | TRBV16
ASRDRGKTGREQY | - | TRBV6-1
ASTLTGDVKPQH | - | TRBV6-1
ASSPGSGGTGYEQY | - | TRBV5-1
ASSARQGARGYT | - | TRBV7-9
ASRPGTSGRAGGANVLT | - | TRBV19
AWMTGGINHSPLH | - | TRBV30
AWSVDRAVGNTIY | few | TRBV30
SARGGVEQY | - | TRBV20-1
AWSQKGLYGYT | - | TRBV30
ASSLIAGGGGSSRNQPQH | - | TRBV5-1
ASSWGLNTEAF | few | TRBV5-1
ASSALRVAGGEQY | - | TRBV7-9
ASSIDQSWGLTEAF | - | TRBV19
ASSSQDYNEQF | - | TRBV5-5
ASSLGLASGQETQY | - | TRBV5-1
AWGGAGQPQH | - | TRBV30
ANTQGFYSYEQY | - | TRBV2
AWSVYFKNTGELF | few | TRBV30
ASRTTETQF | few | TRBV2
AISSGAPSSGANVLT | - | TRBV10-3